This TCR beta chain was recorded in a study of blood T cell repertoires in COVID-19. Study summary: Donors in the United States, Italy and Spain gave samples during acute or convalescent COVID-19. T cells, B-cell-depleted T cells, or PBMCs provided the cDNA or gDNA that served as material.

In the original workflow: The authors estimated nucleated cell counts from reference gene primer amplification. Some clones are missing from TCRdb's copy, which holds only in-frame ones; the method was immunoSEQ multiplex PCR. V and J calls and clone size are those listed in that table; D and trimming were worked out from the DNA. The table has about 250,000 clones, more than 60% seen once; the top ten hold 3% to 4%. The sequenced material came from peripheral blood. This receptor was obtained from a woman aged 35 to 49 with active or convalescent COVID-19.

The CDR3 coding sequence is TGTGCCAGCAGCTCGCCCGGGACACCGAACACTGAAGCTTTCTTT. It encodes CASSSPGTPNTEAFF. J is TRBJ1-1 and V is TRBV5-5; D perhaps matches TRBD1 (6 bases). The length of the CDR3 is 15 residues. In germline, CDR1 is SGHKS, CDR2 YYEKEE (reference sequence). Trimming stripped 3 bases from V and 1 base from J, with 13 bases between. Together with reference TRBV5-5 and TRBJ1-1, the CDR3 gives the full variable domain: DAGVTQSPTHLIKTRGQQVTLRCSPISGHKSVSWYQQVLGQGPQFIFQYYEKEERGRGNFPDRFSARQFPNYSSELNVNALLLGDSALYLCASSSPGTPNTEAFFGQGTRLTVV.